Given below is one T cell receptor beta chain in context. The entry originates in a study of blood T cell repertoires in COVID-19. Overall study context: The United States, Italy and Spain provided the acute and convalescent COVID-19 samples.

Followed over time, Seattle patients had been enrolled while infection was active. Original data processing: Counts of nucleated cells, estimated from reference gene primer amplification, were obtained. Data came from immunoSEQ multiplex PCR; TCRdb stores just in-frame clones and leaves some out. That table supplies the V and J calls and clone size; D and trimming were determined from the DNA. The sample holds approximately 460,000 clones, approximately 89% seen once. The germline V gene has CDR1 SEHNR and CDR2 FQNEAQ (reference sequence). The CDR3 length is 14 residues. V was cut by 3 bases and J by 1 base, with 8 bases left in between.

This rearrangement joins TRBV7-9 to TRBJ2-3, with D unclear. Sample: peripheral blood. The source of this sequence is a man younger than 35 with COVID-19, enrolled during active disease. CDR3 in amino acids: CASSFASGTDTQYF. The CDR3 DNA is TGTGCCAGCAGCTTCGCCAGTGGCACAGATACGCAGTATTTT.